The 27 T cell receptor beta chains listed next were all sequenced from one sample in a study of CD8+ T cells in alopecia areata. Sequencing templates came from extracted RNA that was reverse transcribed into cDNA. Here immunoSEQ multiplex PCR was the method, and the copy in TCRdb shows in-frame clones only, minus some. Of 100,000 to 150,000 clones in the sample, around 60% were seen once. Sequencing used CD4+ T cells sorted from blood, obtained at week 0. These receptors were collected from a human donor with alopecia areata.

The chain employs TRBV5-5 and TRBJ1-4; D gene uncertain. In germline, CDR1 is SGHKS, CDR2 YYEKEE (reference sequence). The ends were cut back, 0 bases at V and 5 bases at J, with 5 bases in the middle. The CDR3 is made up of 13 amino acids. DNA for the CDR3: TGTGCCAGCAGCTTGGGGGTGAATGAAAAACTGTTTTTT. Protein: CASSLGVNEKLFF.

This chain links TRBV30 with TRBJ1-2, with 8 bases identical to TRBD1. V dropped 0 bases and J dropped 4; count of bases not matched to a gene: 7. Germline loops: CDR1 GTSNPN, CDR2 SVGIG (reference sequence). This CDR3 is 15 amino acids long. CDR3 coding DNA: TGTGCCTGGAGTGTAACGGGACAGGCAATCTATGGCTACACCTTC. It translates to CAWSVTGQAIYGYTF.

This clone was counted between two and nine times. This chain connects TRBV10-3 to TRBJ1-2, with no clear D. Germline V gene lookup returns CDR1 ENHRY and CDR2 SYGVKD. CDR3 size: 13 residues. Between the trimmed V and J ends, which lost 2 bases and 5 bases, there was a span of 9 bases. As DNA, the CDR3 is TGTGCCATCAGTGAGGACGGAAGTTATGGCTACACCTTC. Its translation is CAISEDGSYGYTF.

V and J are TRBV18 and TRBJ2-5, with 8 bases identical to TRBD1. This CDR3 contains 16 residues. The germline V gene has CDR1 KGHSH and CDR2 LQKENI. J lost 2 bases, V lost 0 bases, and 5 bases had no gene match. The DNA for the CDR3 is TGTGCCAGCTCACCACCGTGGACAGGGTGGCAAGAGACCCAGTACTTC. It specifies CASSPPWTGWQETQYF. The entire variable domain, with the rest obtained from reference TRBV18 and TRBJ2-5, is as follows: NAGVMQNPRHLVRRRGQEARLRCSPMKGHSHVYWYRQLPEEGLKFMVYLQKENIIDESGMPKERFSAEFPKEGPSILRIQQVVRGDSAAYFCASSPPWTGWQETQYFGPGTRLLVL.

The chain has TRBV9 and TRBJ1-2; 10 bases agree with TRBD1. Germline lookup yields CDR1 SGDLS and CDR2 YYNGEE. V shed 2 bases and J 6 bases; nucleotides not matched to a gene: 4. This CDR3 is built from 14 residues. The CDR3 DNA follows: TGTGCCAGCAGCGTTCTCGGGACAGGGGATGGCTACACCTTC. It is translated as CASSVLGTGDGYTF.

The chain carries TRBV5-4 and TRBJ1-1; 10 nucleotides line up with TRBD1. The CDR3 has 16 amino acids. Looked up from germline, CDR1 is SGHNT and CDR2 is YYREEE (reference sequence). Unmatched junction bases numbered 7, after V lost 4 bases and J lost 1 base. The CDR3 coding sequence is TGTGCCAGCAGCAAGGACAGGGGGGGAGGGAACACTGAAGCTTTCTTT. Encoded protein: CASSKDRGGGNTEAFF.

CDR3 in amino acids: CASSLGQAVYEQYF. The CDR3 nucleotides are TGTGCCAGCAGCTTAGGGCAGGCAGTCTACGAGCAGTACTTC. The chain uses TRBV7-2 and TRBJ2-7, with D hard to call. The CDR3 runs 14 residues. Germline V gene lookup returns CDR1 SGHTA and CDR2 FQGNSA. V gave up 1 base and J gave up 3 bases, with 10 bases separating them.

CDR3 in DNA: TGCAGTGCAAGGCATCAAGAGACCCAGTACTTC. Translated: CSARHQETQYF. The J gene is TRBJ2-5, the V gene TRBV20-1; D call uncertain. The germline V and J ends were trimmed by 6 bases and 2 bases, with 7 bases remaining between them. The CDR3 is made up of 11 amino acids. CDR1 and CDR2 (germline): DFQATT, SNEGSKA (reference sequence).

V usage is TRBV4-1 and J usage is TRBJ1-5, with 7 bases that match TRBD1. The germline gives CDR1 MGHRA, CDR2 YSYEKL. This CDR3 region has 17 residues. Unmatched junction bases numbered 13, after V lost 3 bases and J lost 5 bases. The CDR3 loop is CASSHPAKRQGDQPQHF. The CDR3 DNA is TGCGCCAGCAGCCACCCCGCCAAGAGACAGGGTGATCAGCCCCAGCATTTT.

This clone has only a few counts. J is TRBJ1-1 and V is TRBV5-5; no clear D. Germline lookup yields CDR1 SGHKS and CDR2 YYEKEE (reference sequence). CDR3 length: 14 amino acids. Trimming cost V 0 bases and J 7 bases, with 13 bases left between them. The CDR3 DNA sequence: TGTGCCAGCAGCTTGGTCGCTGCGCAGCGTGAAGCTTTCTTT. It yields the protein CASSLVAAQREAFF.

This sequence joins TRBV7-2 and TRBJ2-7; D may be TRBD2 (6 bases). The CDR3 spans 15 residues. V lost 6 bases and J lost 7, with 22 bases in between. The V gene's germline CDR1 is SGHTA and CDR2 FQGNSA. The CDR3 reads CASSSRGLPRVEQYF. CDR3 bases: TGTGCCAGCAGTTCCCGGGGACTCCCCCGAGTGGAGCAGTACTTC. The full variable domain, completed using reference TRBV7-2 and TRBJ2-7, is GAGVSQSPSNKVTEKGKDVELRCDPISGHTALYWYRQSLGQGLEFLIYFQGNSAPDKSGLPSDRFSAERTGGSVSTLTIQRTQQEDSAVYLCASSSRGLPRVEQYFGPGTRLTVT.

This clone has only a few counts. The junction does not match germline at one end; this may be a read error. The rearrangement joins TRBV6-6 to TRBJ2-3; the D gene is possibly TRBD2 (6 bases). The CDR3 extends over 14 amino acids. Germline V CDR1 and CDR2: MNHNY, SVGAGI (reference sequence). The CDR3 DNA is TGTGCCAGCAGTTACGTACTCAGGACGGATGGAGGGGATTTT. It specifies CASSYVLRTDGGDF.

The rearrangement uses TRBV2 and TRBJ1-4; 8 bases align to TRBD1. Per the germline V gene, CDR1 is SNHLY and CDR2 is FYNNEI. The CDR3 totals 17 residues. Unmatched junction bases numbered 10, after V lost 2 bases and J lost 5 bases. The DNA of the CDR3 is TGTGCCAGCAGTGAAAGGACAGGGAGAGGACCGAATGAAAAACTGTTTTTT. Amino acids: CASSERTGRGPNEKLFF. The variable domain in full, completed from reference TRBV2 and TRBJ1-4, reads EPEVTQTPSHQVTQMGQEVILRCVPISNHLYFYWYRQILGQKVEFLVSFYNNEISEKSEIFDDQFSVERPDGSNFTLKIRSTKLEDSAMYFCASSERTGRGPNEKLFFGSGTQLSVL.

The chain has TRBV19 and TRBJ2-7, with TRBD1 matching 7 bases. The CDR3 runs 14 residues. Trimming took 5 bases from V and 1 from J; bases not matched to a gene: 5. CDR1 and CDR2 from the germline V gene are LNHDA and SQIVND (reference sequence). DNA for the CDR3: TGTGCCAGTAGTCCTCGACAGGGTTCCTACGAGCAGTACTTC. Translation gives CASSPRQGSYEQYF.

The chain recombines TRBV6-5 with TRBJ2-2; D possibly corresponds to TRBD2 (6 bases). Germline V gene data show CDR1 as MNHEY and CDR2 as SVGAGI. This CDR3 comprises 15 residues. Trimming shortened V by 10 bases and J by 6 bases, and 21 bases separated the two germline ends. CDR3 bases: TGTGCCACCCAAGTAGGGCCCGCGGGACCCGGGGAGCTGTTTTTT. This sequence encodes CATQVGPAGPGELFF.

DNA for the CDR3: TGCGCCAGCAGCCAGAGCGGGGATCGAACTGTGACCCAGTACTTC. This sequence encodes CASSQSGDRTVTQYF. The chain combines TRBV4-1 with TRBJ2-5; 7 bases map to TRBD2. The CDR3 length is 15 residues. V dropped 3 bases and J dropped 7; count of bases not matched to a gene: 11. CDR1 MGHRA and CDR2 YSYEKL come from the germline V gene.

This clone is a singleton in its sample. This chain links TRBV6-5 with TRBJ1-2; D ambiguous. Trimming removed 8 bases at V and 2 bases at J, with 9 bases between. Germline V lookup: CDR1 MNHEY, CDR2 SVGAGI. The CDR3 is 12 amino acids. CDR3 sequence (DNA): TGTGCCAGCTCCGGACGGAACTATGGCTACACCTTC. Protein product: CASSGRNYGYTF.

The CDR3 DNA follows: TGTGCCATCTCTAGCGGCCAAGAGACCCAGTACTTC. The encoded protein is CAISSGQETQYF. The chain uses TRBV10-3 and TRBJ2-5, with 7 bases fitting TRBD2. Germline values: CDR1 ENHRY, CDR2 SYGVKD. The length of the CDR3 is 12 residues. After removal of 8 bases from V and 1 base from J, the junction contained 1 base not matched to a gene.

This clone is a singleton in its sample. The genes are TRBV5-1 and TRBJ2-1; D perhaps matches TRBD1 (5 bases). V shed 0 bases and J shed 9 bases, with 10 bases lying between them. Germline V gene lookup returns CDR1 SGHRS and CDR2 YFSETQ. The CDR3 sequence is 13 residues long. DNA for the CDR3: TGCGCCAGCAGCTTGGAGGGGTTGGGTGAGCAGTTCTTC. Encoded protein: CASSLEGLGEQFF.

The CDR3 nucleotides are TGCAGCGACGATCGATCGGTATATGGCTACACCTTC. Encoded protein: CSDDRSVYGYTF. The J gene is TRBJ1-2, the V gene TRBV29-1; unclear D gene. The V gene lost 7 bases and the J gene lost 5 bases, with 14 bases spanning the gap. Germline-derived CDR1 and CDR2 are SQVTM and ANQGSEA. The CDR3 consists of 12 residues.

The V call is TRBV7-3, the J call TRBJ1-2, with unresolved D. The germline gives CDR1 SGHTA, CDR2 FQGTGA. The CDR3 is made up of 15 amino acids. V lost 2 bases to trimming and J lost 0 bases, with 10 bases between them. This chain's CDR3 is CASSLAPQPNYGYTF. As DNA, the CDR3 is TGTGCCAGCAGCTTAGCCCCACAACCTAACTATGGCTACACCTTC.

The rearrangement links TRBV5-1 to TRBJ2-5; no clear D. Germline V CDR1 and CDR2: SGHRS, YFSETQ. The CDR3 covers 14 residues. Trimming stripped 0 bases from V and 0 bases from J, with 6 bases between. CDR3 coding DNA: TGCGCCAGCAGCTTGGTGGGATACCAAGAGACCCAGTACTTC. Translation: CASSLVGYQETQYF. Looking up the rest from reference TRBV5-1 and TRBJ2-5 gives the full variable domain: KAGVTQTPRYLIKTRGQQVTLSCSPISGHRSVSWYQQTPGQGLQFLFEYFSETQRNKGNFPGRFSGRQFSNSRSEMNVSTLELGDSALYLCASSLVGYQETQYFGPGTRLLVL.

This clone was observed a few times. The rearrangement uses TRBV4-1 and TRBJ1-1; D is uncertain. The V gene lost 0 bases and the J gene lost 2 bases, with 10 bases spanning the gap. The CDR3 extends over 15 amino acids. Germline values: CDR1 MGHRA, CDR2 YSYEKL. This CDR3 reads CASSQELRVNTEAFF. CDR3 DNA: TGCGCCAGCAGCCAAGAGTTACGGGTAAACACTGAAGCTTTCTTT.

In this sample, this clone turned up a few times. The chain joins TRBV7-2 to TRBJ2-2, with 8 bases identical to TRBD2. Looked up from germline, CDR1 is SGHTA and CDR2 is FQGNSA. J gave up 7 bases and V 5 bases, and 6 bases lay outside the gene matches. This CDR3 has 14 amino acids. DNA for the CDR3: TGTGCCAGCAGCCATTTAGCGGGGAGCGGGGAGCTGTTTTTT. It specifies CASSHLAGSGELFF.

This clone was picked up a small number of times. This chain connects TRBV5-1 to TRBJ2-5, with 14 bases aligning to TRBD2. The length of the CDR3 is 17 residues. Germline V gives CDR1 SGHRS, CDR2 YFSETQ. The V and J ends lost 4 bases and 2 bases, in that order; junction bases with no gene match: 7. The CDR3 region is CASSGLAGGLQQETQYF. Written as DNA, the CDR3 is TGCGCCAGCAGCGGACTAGCGGGGGGACTCCAACAAGAGACCCAGTACTTC.

This clone occurred a few times. The chain couples TRBV9 to TRBJ2-3; D is uncertain. The CDR3 runs 12 residues. The ends were cut back, 3 bases at V and 6 bases at J, with 8 bases in the middle. The germline CDR1 and CDR2 sequences are SGDLS and YYNGEE. DNA for the CDR3: TGTGCCAGCAGCGGGAACATGGATACGCAGTATTTT. Translating it yields CASSGNMDTQYF.

In this sample, this clone turned up a few times. CDR3 amino acids: CASSLRIENSPLHF. The CDR3 coding sequence is TGTGCCAGCAGCTTAAGAATCGAAAATTCACCCCTCCACTTT. This chain uses TRBV11-2 with TRBJ1-6, with unresolved D. The germline gives CDR1 SGHAT, CDR2 FQNNGV. V lost 2 bases, J lost 7 bases, and 9 bases lay in between. This CDR3 spans 14 amino acids.